This T cell receptor beta chain was retrieved from a study of blood T cell repertoires in COVID-19. Overall study: Sample material is recorded as cDNA or gDNA derived from T cells, B-cell-depleted T cells, or PBMCs.

Sequencing used immunoSEQ multiplex PCR; TCRdb keeps in-frame clones, though not all of them. The profile shows approximately 92,000 clones, around 84% of them singletons. Germline CDR1 reads SNHLY; CDR2 reads FYNNEI. The V and J ends lost 6 bases and 7 bases, in that order; junction bases with no gene match: 12. This CDR3 has 16 residues. Specimen: peripheral blood. The V gene is TRBV2, the J gene TRBJ1-6; 7 bases map to TRBD1. This clonotype was sampled from a man aged 65 to 85 with active or convalescent COVID-19. The chain's CDR3 is CASRSPGAGGNSPLHF. The DNA for the CDR3 is TGTGCCAGCAGATCTCCGGGGGCAGGGGGAAATTCACCCCTCCACTTT.